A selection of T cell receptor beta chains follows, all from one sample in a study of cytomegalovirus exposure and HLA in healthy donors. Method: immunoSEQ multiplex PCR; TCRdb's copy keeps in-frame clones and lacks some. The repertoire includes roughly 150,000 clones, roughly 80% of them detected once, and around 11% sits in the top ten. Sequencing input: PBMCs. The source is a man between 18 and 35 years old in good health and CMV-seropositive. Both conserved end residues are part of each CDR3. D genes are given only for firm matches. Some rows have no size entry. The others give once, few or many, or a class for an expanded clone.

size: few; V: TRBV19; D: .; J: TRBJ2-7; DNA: TGTGCCAGTAGTAGTGGGACTTCTCCCTACGAGCAGTACTTC; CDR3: CASSSGTSPYEQYF
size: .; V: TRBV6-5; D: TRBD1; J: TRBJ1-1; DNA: TGTGCCAGCAGACAGGGGGCTAACGAAGCTTTCTTT; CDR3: CASRQGANEAFF
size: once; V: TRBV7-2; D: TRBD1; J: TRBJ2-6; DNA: TGTGCCAGCAGGACAGGGAACCCCACCCATACTGGGGCCAACGTCCTGACTTTC; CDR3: CASRTGNPTHTGANVLTF
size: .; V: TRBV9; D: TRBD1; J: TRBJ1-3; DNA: TGTGCCAGCAGCGGCCCGGACGACAGGGCCACTCGGAACACCATATATTTT; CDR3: CASSGPDDRATRNTIYF
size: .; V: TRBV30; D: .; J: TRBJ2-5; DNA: TGTGCCTGGACGCTATCCCAAGAGACCCAGTACTTC; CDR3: CAWTLSQETQYF
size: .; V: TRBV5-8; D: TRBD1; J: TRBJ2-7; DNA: TGTGCCAGCAGCCTTACGGACAGGGCGTCCTACGAGCAGTACTTC; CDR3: CASSLTDRASYEQYF
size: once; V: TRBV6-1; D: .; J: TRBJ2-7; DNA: TGTGCCAGCAGTGAATTCGGGAGCTCCTACGAGCAGTACTTC; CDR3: CASSEFGSSYEQYF
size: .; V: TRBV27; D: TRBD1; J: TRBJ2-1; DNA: TGTGCCAGCACCTGGGGGACAGGGTTCAATGAGCAGTTCTTC; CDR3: CASTWGTGFNEQFF
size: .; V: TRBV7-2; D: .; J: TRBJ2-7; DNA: TGTGCCAGCAGCTTATCCAGCGGAGACTACGAGCAGTACTTC; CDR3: CASSLSSGDYEQYF
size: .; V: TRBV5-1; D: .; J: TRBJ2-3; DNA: TGCGCCAGCAGCTTGATCCCAGGGACAGATACGCAGTATTTT; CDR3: CASSLIPGTDTQYF
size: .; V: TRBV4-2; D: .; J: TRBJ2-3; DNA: TGTGCCAGCAGCCAAGAGCCGTGGGTTGGGCGAGTGGATACGCAGTATTTT; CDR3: CASSQEPWVGRVDTQYF
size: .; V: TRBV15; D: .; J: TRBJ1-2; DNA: TGTGCCACCAGCGCATACTCCTATGGCTACACCTTC; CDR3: CATSAYSYGYTF
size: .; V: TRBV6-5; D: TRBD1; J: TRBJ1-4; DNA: TGTGCCAGCAGTTACGACAGGGGACAGCAAAAACTGTTTTTT; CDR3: CASSYDRGQQKLFF
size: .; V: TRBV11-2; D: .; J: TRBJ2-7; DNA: TGTGCCAGCAGCTCCACGGGAGAGCAGTACTTC; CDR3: CASSSTGEQYF
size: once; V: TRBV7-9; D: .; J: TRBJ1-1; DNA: TGTGCCAGCAGCTTAGCGTACGGACACAACACTGAAGCTTTCTTT; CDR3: CASSLAYGHNTEAFF
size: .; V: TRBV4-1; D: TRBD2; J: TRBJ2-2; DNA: TGCGCCAGCAGCCTGGGTAGCGGGAGGTTCGCCGGGGAGCTGTTTTTT; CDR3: CASSLGSGRFAGELFF
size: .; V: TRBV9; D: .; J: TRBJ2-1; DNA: TGTGCCAGCAGCGCGCGAGCGGCACCCTCCTACAATGAGCAGTTCTTC; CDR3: CASSARAAPSYNEQFF
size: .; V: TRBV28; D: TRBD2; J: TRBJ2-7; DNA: TGTGCCAGCAGTTTGGGAGGGGATTCCTACGAGCAGTACTTC; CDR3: CASSLGGDSYEQYF
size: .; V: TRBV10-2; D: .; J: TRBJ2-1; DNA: TGCGCCAGCAGTTCGACTAGAAATAATGAGCAGTTCTTC; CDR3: CASSSTRNNEQFF
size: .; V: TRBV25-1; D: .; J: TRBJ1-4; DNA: TGTGCCAGCAGTGAATATTTGTCGCACTCGGGTAATGAAAAACTGTTTTTT; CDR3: CASSEYLSHSGNEKLFF
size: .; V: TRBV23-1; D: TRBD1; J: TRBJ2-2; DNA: TGCGCCAGCCCATCCGGGACAGGGGGTCGAACCGGGGAGCTGTTTTTT; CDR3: CASPSGTGGRTGELFF
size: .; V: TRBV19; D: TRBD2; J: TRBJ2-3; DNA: TGTGCCAGTAGTATTCGGCTAGCGGGATGGACAGATACGCAGTATTTT; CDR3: CASSIRLAGWTDTQYF
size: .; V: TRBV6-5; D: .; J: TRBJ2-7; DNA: TGTGCCAGCAGTCCGGGGACACCTTACGAGCAGTACTTC; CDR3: CASSPGTPYEQYF
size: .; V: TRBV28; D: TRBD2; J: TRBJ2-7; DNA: TGTGCCAGCACAACCGAAGGGACTAGCGGGAGCTACGAGCAGTACTTC; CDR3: CASTTEGTSGSYEQYF
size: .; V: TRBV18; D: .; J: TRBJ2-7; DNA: TGTGCCAGCTCACCACCGGGTCGGGACGAGCAGTACTTC; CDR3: CASSPPGRDEQYF
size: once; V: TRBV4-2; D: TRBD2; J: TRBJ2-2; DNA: TGTGCCAGCAGCCCCCGGTTACTAGCGGACATCGAAACCGGGGAGCTGTTTTTT; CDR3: CASSPRLLADIETGELFF
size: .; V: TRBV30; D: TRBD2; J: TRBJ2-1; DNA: TGTGCCTGGAGGAGGGGGACTAGCTCCTACAATGAGCAGTTCTTC; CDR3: CAWRRGTSSYNEQFF
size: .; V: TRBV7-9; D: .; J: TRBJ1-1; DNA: TGTGCCAGCAGCCGCAAACCAGGGAACACTGAAGCTTTCTTT; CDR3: CASSRKPGNTEAFF
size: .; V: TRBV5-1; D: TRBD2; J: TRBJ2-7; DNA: TGCGCCAGCAGCCTACTTGCGGGAGACAGAGAGCAGTACTTC; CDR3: CASSLLAGDREQYF
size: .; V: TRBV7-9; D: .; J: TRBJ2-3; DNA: TGTGCCAGCAGCTTAGTAGGAGTGGCAGATACGCAGTATTTT; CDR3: CASSLVGVADTQYF
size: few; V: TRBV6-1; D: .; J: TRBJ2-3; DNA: TGTGCCAGCAGGGTTCAGAGGACAGATACGCAGTATTTT; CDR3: CASRVQRTDTQYF
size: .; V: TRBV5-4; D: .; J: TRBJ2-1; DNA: TGTGCCAGCAGCTTGGGCGGTACCGATTTCTACAATGAGCAGTTCTTC; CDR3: CASSLGGTDFYNEQFF
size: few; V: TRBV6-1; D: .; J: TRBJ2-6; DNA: TGTGCCAGCAGAATATTATCTGGGGCCAACGTCCTGACTTTC; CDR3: CASRILSGANVLTF